This T cell receptor beta chain was found in a study of blood T cell repertoires in COVID-19. At the level of the study: From the United States, Italy and Spain came samples of acute and convalescent COVID-19. From T cells, B-cell-depleted T cells, or PBMCs came the material, which was cDNA or gDNA.

Trimming removed 6 bases from V and 9 bases from J, with 16 bases in between. Germline values: CDR1 MRHNA, CDR2 SNTAGT. The CDR3 runs to 13 residues. In the original processing: Estimation of nucleated cell counts was performed using reference gene primer amplification. Generated by immunoSEQ multiplex PCR, the TCRdb table keeps only in-frame clones and is missing some. V and J calls and clone size are given by that table; D and trimming were obtained from the DNA. The table records over 300,000 clones, 80% to 90% of them present only once. The sequence came from a man in his forties with acute or convalescent COVID-19. This chain joins TRBV6-4 and TRBJ2-3, with a weak D call TRBD2 (6 bases). Sequenced: peripheral blood. For the CDR3, the DNA is TGTGCCAGCAGCGAAACTAGCTCCGTGACGCAGTATTTT. The encoded protein is CASSETSSVTQYF.